This T cell receptor (beta chain) stems from a study of blood T cell repertoires in COVID-19. This clone appeared once. Source study methods: Using reference gene primer amplification, nucleated cell counts were estimated. The assay was immunoSEQ multiplex PCR, and TCRdb's table has in-frame clones only and misses some. Clonal size and the V and J genes are those of that table, whereas D and trimming came from the DNA. This table holds about 160,000 clones, roughly 80% found once. V was shortened by 5 bases and J by 2 bases, with 22 bases between the two germline ends. This CDR3 comprises 17 residues. CDR1 is LNHNV and CDR2 is YYDKDF in the germline V gene (reference sequence).

Sample: peripheral blood. The chain employs TRBV15 and TRBJ2-7; weak D call: TRBD1 (6 bases). The receptor's source is a man aged 60 to 75 with acute or convalescent COVID-19. The CDR3, as DNA: TGTGCCACCAGCGGGATGTCCGGACAGAGTGGGGCCTACGAGCAGTACTTC. Its protein product is CATSGMSGQSGAYEQYF.